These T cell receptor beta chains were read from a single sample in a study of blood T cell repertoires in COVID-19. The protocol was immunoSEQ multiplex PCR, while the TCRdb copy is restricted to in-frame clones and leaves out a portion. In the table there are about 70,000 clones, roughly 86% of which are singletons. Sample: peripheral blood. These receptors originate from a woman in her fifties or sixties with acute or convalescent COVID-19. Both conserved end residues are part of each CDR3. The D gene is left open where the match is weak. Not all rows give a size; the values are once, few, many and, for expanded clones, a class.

CASSLTTGGAYGYTF TGTGCCAGCAGCTTGACCACAGGGGGCGCCTATGGCTACACCTTC TRBD1 TRBJ1-2 TRBV5-5 .
CATSGSGGTNEKLFF TGTGCCACCAGTGGCTCCGGCGGCACTAATGAAAAACTGTTTTTT . TRBJ1-4 TRBV24-1 .
CASSPRVDRGGQPQHF TGTGCCAGCAGCCCGAGGGTGGACAGGGGTGGCCAGCCCCAGCATTTT TRBD1 TRBJ1-5 TRBV5-5 .
CASSLTGAPNIQYF TGTGCCAGCAGCTTAACAGGGGCCCCAAACATTCAGTACTTC . TRBJ2-4 TRBV7-3 .
CASSLEFSGRRADTQYF TGTGCCAGCAGCTTAGAATTTTCGGGGAGAAGGGCAGATACGCAGTATTTT . TRBJ2-3 TRBV11-2 .
CASNGGGGYNSPLHF TGTGCCAGCAACGGGGGTGGGGGATATAATTCACCCCTCCACTTT . TRBJ1-6 TRBV2 .
CATSDQGQGKEETQYF TGTGCCACCAGTGATCAAGGACAGGGGAAGGAAGAGACCCAGTACTTC TRBD1 TRBJ2-5 TRBV24-1 .
CASRTLRGPRYGYTF TGTGCCAGTAGAACCCTTCGAGGGCCGAGATATGGCTACACCTTC . TRBJ1-2 TRBV19 .
CASSYIGARGTEAFF TGTGCCAGCAGTTACATCGGGGCCCGGGGGACTGAAGCTTTCTTT . TRBJ1-1 TRBV6-2/TRBV6-3 .
CASRLGAGQAFF TGTGCCAGCAGGTTGGGGGCAGGGCAGGCTTTCTTT . TRBJ1-1 TRBV3-1/TRBV3-2 .
CASSFSSQGDSPLHF TGCGCCAGCAGCTTCTCGTCACAGGGGGATTCACCCCTCCACTTT TRBD1 TRBJ1-6 TRBV5-1 .
CASSELPQGMNTEAFF TGTGCCAGCAGCGAACTTCCACAGGGTATGAACACTGAAGCTTTCTTT . TRBJ1-1 TRBV7-7 few
CASSKRTGYGNTIYF TGTGCCAGCAGCAAGCGGACAGGGTACGGAAACACCATATATTTT TRBD1 TRBJ1-3 TRBV5-6 .
CASSIRLEGLNEQFF TGTGCCAGCAGCATAAGACTAGAGGGACTCAATGAGCAGTTCTTC . TRBJ2-1 TRBV5-4 .
CASSLGLTRDEKLFF TGCGCCAGCAGCTTGGGCCTAACCCGGGATGAAAAACTGTTTTTT . TRBJ1-4 TRBV5-1 .
CASSPVTLGKLFF TGTGCCAGCTCACCAGTGACTTTGGGAAAACTGTTTTTT . TRBJ1-4 TRBV18 .
CATRSGSGVANEKLFF TGTGCCACGAGGAGCGGGTCGGGGGTGGCTAATGAAAAACTGTTTTTT . TRBJ1-4 TRBV19 few
CASSLRQGGGTEAFF TGTGCCAGCAGCCTTCGACAGGGAGGAGGCACTGAAGCTTTCTTT TRBD1 TRBJ1-1 TRBV11-2 .
CASKSGANEQFF TGTGCCAGTAAAAGCGGGGCGAATGAGCAGTTCTTC TRBD2 TRBJ2-1 TRBV19 .
CASSLGVYNEQFF TGCGCCAGCAGCTTGGGTGTATACAATGAGCAGTTCTTC . TRBJ2-1 TRBV5-1 .
CASSPGTGGNEKLFF TGTGCCAGCAGCCCGGGGACAGGGGGTAATGAAAAACTGTTTTTT TRBD1 TRBJ1-4 TRBV7-6 once
CASSFPGGSGGDTQYF TGTGCCAGCAGTTTTCCCGGGGGTAGCGGGGGTGATACGCAGTATTTT TRBD2 TRBJ2-3 TRBV27 .
CASSYEVTTEAFF TGTGCCAGCAGTTACGAGGTCACCACTGAAGCTTTCTTT . TRBJ1-1 TRBV6-5 .
CAWSVGGTEAFF TGTGCCTGGAGTGTGGGAGGCACTGAAGCTTTCTTT . TRBJ1-1 TRBV30 .
CASSPQGLGYTF TGTGCCAGCAGCCCACAGGGGCTCGGCTACACCTTC TRBD1 TRBJ1-2 TRBV7-8 .
CASSRDRGKTGELFF TGTGCCAGCAGCCGGGACAGGGGGAAAACCGGGGAGCTGTTTTTT TRBD1 TRBJ2-2 TRBV7-2 .
CSVSRTGMNTEAFF TGCAGCGTTTCAAGAACAGGCATGAACACTGAAGCTTTCTTT . TRBJ1-1 TRBV29-1 .
CASNLVAGELFF TGTGCCAGCAATCTTGTAGCCGGGGAGCTGTTTTTT . TRBJ2-2 TRBV2 .
CASSQTGAGRSGNTIYF TGCGCCAGCAGCCAAACCGGCGCGGGCCGCTCTGGAAACACCATATATTTT . TRBJ1-3 TRBV4-1 .
CASSLRRAGTRPSYEQYF TGTGCCAGCAGCTTAAGGCGGGCGGGGACCCGCCCTTCCTACGAGCAGTACTTC . TRBJ2-7 TRBV7-2 .
CASSSAGGTEAFF TGTGCCAGCTCATCCGCGGGGGGCACTGAAGCTTTCTTT . TRBJ1-1 TRBV18 .
CASSPDGGRTDTQYF TGCGCCAGCAGCCCGGACGGGGGGCGCACAGATACGCAGTATTTT . TRBJ2-3 TRBV5-1 .
CASSVGTAEKAFF TGTGCCAGCAGCGTAGGTACAGCTGAAAAAGCTTTCTTT . TRBJ1-1 TRBV9 .
CASSEGQGRLQYF TGTGCCAGCAGCGAAGGACAGGGAAGGCTGCAGTACTTC TRBD1 TRBJ2-7 TRBV3-1/TRBV3-2 .
CASSLRGPDTQYF TGTGCCAGCAGCTTGAGGGGGCCTGATACGCAGTATTTT TRBD1 TRBJ2-3 TRBV7-9 .
CASSLRDTNMNTEAFF TGCGCCAGCAGCTTGCGGGACACAAACATGAACACTGAAGCTTTCTTT . TRBJ1-1 TRBV5-1 .
CASSQVSGREETQYF TGTGCCAGCAGCCAAGTTAGCGGGAGAGAAGAGACCCAGTACTTC TRBD2 TRBJ2-5 TRBV3-1/TRBV3-2 .
CASSGRGGPYEQYF TGTGCCAGCAGCGGGCGAGGGGGCCCCTACGAGCAGTACTTC TRBD1 TRBJ2-7 TRBV9 .
CSARQGQGYTF TGCAGTGCTAGACAGGGGCAGGGCTACACCTTC . TRBJ1-2 TRBV20-1 many
CSSGTSGRWGTDTQYF TGTTCTAGCGGGACTAGCGGGAGATGGGGCACAGATACGCAGTATTTT TRBD2 TRBJ2-3 TRBV5-4 few
CASSPAGTDNYGYTF TGTGCCAGTAGTCCGGCCGGGACAGATAACTATGGCTACACCTTC TRBD1 TRBJ1-2 TRBV19 .
CASKRRQTANYGYTF TGTGCCAGCAAGAGGCGACAGACGGCTAACTATGGCTACACCTTC . TRBJ1-2 TRBV28 .
CASSQVLAGGPRTDTQYF TGTGCCAGCAGCCAAGTGCTAGCGGGGGGGCCACGCACAGATACGCAGTATTTT TRBD2 TRBJ2-3 TRBV3-1/TRBV3-2 .
CASSQAVASSYEQYF TGTGCCAGCAGCCAAGCAGTCGCAAGCTCCTACGAGCAGTACTTC . TRBJ2-7 TRBV3-1/TRBV3-2 .
CASSRTSGGPSYEQYF TGTGCCAGCAGCCGGACTAGCGGGGGCCCCTCCTACGAGCAGTACTTC TRBD2 TRBJ2-7 TRBV27 .
CASSRTGQSYEQYF TGTGCCAGCAGCCGGACAGGCCAATCCTACGAGCAGTACTTC TRBD1 TRBJ2-7 TRBV5-4 .
CASSIASTSGGGETQYF TGTGCCAGTAGTATAGCTAGCACTAGCGGGGGGGGAGAGACCCAGTACTTC TRBD2 TRBJ2-5 TRBV19 .
CASSLAFGVVSTDTQYF TGTGCCAGCAGCTTGGCATTCGGGGTTGTGAGCACAGATACGCAGTATTTT . TRBJ2-3 TRBV5-4 .
CASSLRTGAESDTQYF TGTGCCAGCAGCCTCCGGACAGGGGCCGAGTCGGATACGCAGTATTTT TRBD1 TRBJ2-3 TRBV13 once
CASSQETGGDQPQHF TGTGCCAGCAGCCAAGAAACGGGGGGCGATCAGCCCCAGCATTTT . TRBJ1-5 TRBV4-2 .